Included here is one T cell receptor (beta chain) sequence, with context. The sample belongs to a study of blood T cell repertoires in COVID-19. The CDR3 is 13 residues long. V gave up 6 bases and J gave up 6 bases; unmatched junction bases: 6. In germline, CDR1 is SEHNR, CDR2 FQNEAQ (reference sequence). Per the original methods: By means of reference gene primer amplification, nucleated cell counts were estimated. Method: immunoSEQ multiplex PCR; TCRdb's copy keeps in-frame clones and lacks some. That table supplies the V and J calls and clone size; D and trimming were determined from the DNA. Among more than 200,000 clones listed, under 90% were seen once.

The genes are TRBV7-9 and TRBJ1-2, with TRBD1 identical over 8 bases. Sequencing was performed on PBMCs or T cells enriched from blood (not recorded which). The clonotype comes from a woman younger than 45 with acute COVID-19. The CDR3 DNA is TGTGCCAGCAGTTTGCGGACAGGGAATGGCTACACCTTC. This sequence encodes CASSLRTGNGYTF.